This T cell receptor beta chain was recovered during a study of blood T cell repertoires in COVID-19 (dated by TCRdb to between 2020 and 2021). Regarding the complete study: The collaborator samples originated in the United States, Italy and Spain and spanned the acute and convalescent phases of COVID-19. The prospective study material was composed of cDNA or gDNA derived from T cells, B-cell-depleted T cells, or PBMCs. Deeply sampled blood TCRbeta repertoires from subjects exposed to, actively infected with, or recovered from COVID-19 were included in the dataset. A freely available public database, intended as a resource for researchers studying the immune response to SARS-CoV-2, is where the repertoires were released. Samples came from the ongoing ImmuneRACE study (first 160 participants) plus 1,254 subjects from 6 global collaborators. Sample metadata almost always included a de-identified subject ID, COVID-19 status, age in years and sex. Where available, HLA class I and class II types were obtained from metadata supplied by the sample provider rather than from assay-based typing.

TCRbeta CDR3 regions were amplified from genomic DNA using the immunoSEQ Assay, a bias-controlled multiplex PCR. The study's own analysis went as follows. The number of nucleated cells in each sample was estimated by amplification of reference gene primers within the assay. To quantify the absolute abundance of each unique TCRbeta CDR3 rearrangement, sequence reads were collapsed and filtered. For each sample, productive Simpson clonality was calculated by taking the square root of Simpson's diversity index across productive rearrangements. Held by TCRdb, this immuneACCESS table contains in-frame sequences only and omits some clones. Under half of the omission traces to an unresolved V gene where checked; the cause of the rest is unknown. The D gene and trimming were derived from the DNA, and the V and J assignments and clone size from that table. The sample profile shows some 150,000 clones; 75% to 90% of them were found once. The ten largest make up approximately 2.3% of the sample.

The research as a whole found: Clinical and demographic metadata were provided uncurated, with the amount varying by source and participant.

From the cysteine up to the phenylalanine, the CDR3 has a length of 14 residues. The kept DNA is CDR3 alone, 42 bases in frame from the first base. Sequences KGHSH (CDR1) and LQKENI (CDR2) are obtained from the germline V gene. Ends trimmed: V by 3 bases, J by 6 bases; bases unmatched to a gene: 7. With respect to this clone: Its binding antigen is unknown. Base quality data are lacking; no much larger clone is found one base away.

The collaborating institutions used their own protocols to collect whole blood in K2EDTA tubes. For TCRbeta analysis, collaborators shipped samples as frozen whole blood, isolated PBMCs, or DNA extracted from either of those sample types. This sequence originates from a woman between 65 and 79 years old with acute or convalescent COVID-19. The chain was built from TRBV18 and TRBJ1-2; 7 bases in between match TRBD1. The sequencing input was peripheral blood. The DNA is as follows: TGTGCCAGCTCACCGTTCCGGGACAGAAATGGCTACACCTTC. It specifies CASSPFRDRNGYTF.